The next 32 T cell receptor beta chains were all read from a single sample in a study of regulatory T cells in long-lasting Graves disease. The time point: newly diagnosed GD, antithyroid drugs for less than 3 months. TCR sequences were obtained from RNA taken from PBMCs. Sequencing libraries for TCR beta were prepared with iRepertoire HTBI primers and Arm-PCR of CDR3 regions. In TCRdb, the multiplex PCR reads were re-called with MiXCR into one record per CDR3 protein. The repertoire consists of 500,000 or so distinct CDR3 sequences, with 15% to 20% occurring once and the leading ten covering less than 15%. These data were likewise used in another study, on T cells in Graves' hyperthyroidism and ophthalmopathy.

This material consisted of peripheral blood mononuclear cells (PBMCs), taken at new diagnosis, from a patient treated with antithyroid drugs. The origin of the receptors is a man in his forties or fifties with Graves disease.

V and J are TRBV29-1 and TRBJ2-3; D possibly corresponds to TRBD2 (5 bases). V lost 6 bases to trimming and J lost 6 bases, with 16 bases between them. Germline CDR1 reads SQVTM; CDR2 reads ANQGSEA. CDR3 size: 13 residues. The CDR3 here is CSVTEVLWDTQYF. For the CDR3, the DNA is TGCAGCGTAACGGAGGTTTTATGGGATACGCAGTATTTT.

This clonotype occurred many times. In nucleotides, the CDR3 is TGTGCCAGCAGCCCCGTTGGGACAGGGGGCGGTGAGACCCAGTACTTC. Translating it yields CASSPVGTGGGETQYF. This chain links TRBV3-1 with TRBJ2-5, with 12 positions matching TRBD1. Germline trimming cut 4 bases from V and 5 bases from J; bases unmatched to any gene: 8. Germline V gene sequence: CDR1 LGHDT, CDR2 YNNKEL (reference sequence). The CDR3 contains 16 residues.

At least ten counts were recorded for this clonotype. The chain carries TRBV20-1 and TRBJ2-1; 7 bases align to TRBD2. This CDR3 is built from 14 residues. V lost 1 base and J lost 6; bases outside the gene matches: 6. Germline V lookup: CDR1 DFQATT, CDR2 SNEGSKA (reference sequence). CDR3 loop: CSARGSGRANEQFF. Here the CDR3 DNA reads TGCAGTGCTAGAGGGTCAGGGAGGGCCAATGAGCAGTTCTTC.

This clonotype occurred many times. The chain combines TRBV7-9 with TRBJ1-2; D possibly corresponds to TRBD1 (5 bases). The CDR3 is 13 amino acids. Per germline, CDR1 SEHNR and CDR2 FQNEAQ (reference sequence). V was trimmed by 6 bases and J by 8 bases, leaving 16 bases between them. In nucleotides, the CDR3 is TGTGCCAGCAGTTCCCCTACCAGGGTCGGCTACACCTTC. Translating gives CASSSPTRVGYTF.

The chain uses TRBV29-1 and TRBJ1-1; D call uncertain. The CDR3 contains 12 residues. With 7 bases removed from V and 1 base from J, the gap between germline ends came to 10 bases. Looked up from germline, CDR1 is SQVTM and CDR2 is ANQGSEA. The CDR3 DNA reads TGCAGCGCCAGACGGAGGAACACTGAAGCTTTCTTT. It translates to CSARRRNTEAFF. Full variable domain (rest looked up from reference TRBV29-1 and TRBJ1-1): SAVISQKPSRDICQRGTSLTIQCQVDSQVTMMFWYRQQPGQSLTLIATANQGSEATYESGFVIDKFPISRPNLTFSTLTVSNMSPEDSSIYLCSARRRNTEAFFGQGTRLTVV.

The genes are TRBV28 and TRBJ2-2, with D possibly TRBD2 on 7 matching bases. The V end lost 3 bases, the J end lost 5 bases, and 13 bases lay between the germline ends. The CDR3 covers 15 residues. Germline CDR1 MDHEN, CDR2 SYDVKM. The CDR3, as DNA: TGTGCCAGCAGTTTGGGGGGGGCGCGGACCGGGGAGCTGTTTTTT. This gives the protein CASSLGGARTGELFF.

This clonotype was counted between two and nine times. J is TRBJ2-5 and V is TRBV27; D not certain. The germline V gene has CDR1 MNHEY and CDR2 SMNVEV (reference sequence). V lost 11 bases, J lost 7 bases, and 8 bases lay in between. The CDR3 is made up of 9 amino acids. CDR3 nucleotides: TGTGCCGCCGGTCCGACCCAGTACTTC. Translation: CAAGPTQYF.

This clonotype came up a few times. The chain uses TRBV19 and TRBJ2-1; D call uncertain. The CDR3 covers 13 residues. Per the germline V gene, CDR1 is LNHDA and CDR2 is SQIVND (reference sequence). V was shortened by 3 bases and J by 5 bases, with 8 bases between the two germline ends. CDR3: CASSIASNNEQFF. The CDR3 nucleotides read TGTGCCAGTAGTATCGCCTCTAACAATGAGCAGTTCTTC.

In this sample, this clonotype turned up a few times. This rearrangement joins TRBV18 to TRBJ2-6; D remains unclear. Germline assignment: CDR1 KGHSH and CDR2 LQKENI. The V end was cut by 0 bases, the J end by 2 bases, with 5 bases between. This CDR3 contains 15 residues. CDR3 in amino acids: CASSPPQTGANVLTF. The CDR3 DNA sequence: TGTGCCAGCTCACCACCCCAGACTGGGGCCAACGTCCTGACTTTC.

This clonotype has a handful of counts. This rearrangement joins TRBV6-2 or TRBV6-3 to TRBJ2-1; 9 bases agree with TRBD2. The germline V gene encodes CDR1 MNHEY and CDR2 SVGEGT. This CDR3 spans 17 amino acids. The V and J ends lost 8 bases and 8 bases, in that order; junction bases with no gene match: 19. The CDR3 loop reads CASVGTSGPLEVDEQFF. CDR3 sequence (DNA): TGTGCCAGCGTGGGAACTAGCGGGCCCCTCGAGGTTGATGAGCAGTTCTTC.

The sample holds many counts of this clonotype. The genes are TRBV10-3 and TRBJ1-1; 11 nucleotides match TRBD1. Trimming removed 8 bases from V and 6 bases from J; junction bases left unmatched: 8. Germline assignment: CDR1 ENHRY and CDR2 SYGVKD. This CDR3 is built from 14 residues. Written as DNA, the CDR3 is TGTGCCATCCATCCTGGACAGGGGGCGTCTGAAGCTTTCTTT. The encoded protein is CAIHPGQGASEAFF.

There are many counts of this clonotype. The rearrangement uses TRBV27 and TRBJ2-7; 10 bases fit TRBD1. Per the germline V gene, CDR1 is MNHEY and CDR2 is SMNVEV (reference sequence). The CDR3 is made up of 13 amino acids. The ends lost 6 bases at V and 5 bases at J; junction bases unmatched: 4. This CDR3 reads CASSRQGAHEQYF. CDR3 in DNA: TGTGCCAGCAGCCGACAGGGGGCCCACGAGCAGTACTTC.

This clonotype was seen many times. The V and J genes are TRBV12-3 or TRBV12-4 and TRBJ2-1; TRBD2 agrees at 14 bases. With 5 bases clipped from V and 5 bases from J, the junction kept 5 bases outside the gene matches. This CDR3 is 16 amino acids long. The CDR3 coding sequence is TGTGCCAGCAGTCTCCGACTAGCGGGAGGGGACAATGAGCAGTTCTTC. Amino acids: CASSLRLAGGDNEQFF.

This clonotype was seen a few times. The chain uses TRBV28 and TRBJ2-1; D is possibly TRBD2 (6 bases). This CDR3 has 16 residues. Per the germline V gene, CDR1 is MDHEN and CDR2 is SYDVKM. Trimming removed 5 bases at V and 0 bases at J, with 14 bases between. Here the CDR3 reads CASSVGGKISYNEQFF. The CDR3 nucleotides are TGTGCCAGCAGTGTGGGGGGTAAGATCTCCTACAATGAGCAGTTCTTC. Together with reference TRBV28 and TRBJ2-1, the CDR3 gives the full variable domain: DVKVTQSSRYLVKRTGEKVFLECVQDMDHENMFWYRQDPGLGLRLIYFSYDVKMKEKGDIPEGYSVSREKKERFSLILESASTNQTSMYLCASSVGGKISYNEQFFGPGTRLTVL.

In this sample, this clonotype turned up many times. The CDR3 DNA reads as TGTGCCTCTCACACCGGGCCCCACGAGCAGTACTTC. Residues: CASHTGPHEQYF. The V call is TRBV2, the J call TRBJ2-7; D gene ambiguous. CDR1 and CDR2 (germline): SNHLY, FYNNEI. This CDR3 is 12 amino acids long. Trimming stripped 11 bases from V and 5 bases from J, with 16 bases between.

This clonotype has a count of ten or more. The V and J genes are TRBV5-1 and TRBJ2-3; unclear D gene. Germline V CDR1 and CDR2: SGHRS, YFSETQ. The CDR3 length is 14 residues. V was cut by 2 bases and J by 3 bases, with 10 bases left in between. The CDR3 DNA is TGCGCCAGCAGCTTCAATAGCATTACAGATACGCAGTATTTT. Translated: CASSFNSITDTQYF.

This clonotype was seen repeatedly, ten times or more. This chain joins TRBV28 and TRBJ2-3; 7 bases fit TRBD2. V trimming: 5 bases; J trimming: 5 bases; junction bases outside the gene matches: 13. The CDR3 extends over 16 amino acids. Germline V gene lookup returns CDR1 MDHEN and CDR2 SYDVKM. The CDR3 coding sequence is TGTGCCAGCAGTCCTTGGGGGGAGGGCCTAGTAGATACGCAGTATTTT. This sequence encodes CASSPWGEGLVDTQYF. Combining the CDR3 with reference TRBV28 and TRBJ2-3 gives the whole variable domain DVKVTQSSRYLVKRTGEKVFLECVQDMDHENMFWYRQDPGLGLRLIYFSYDVKMKEKGDIPEGYSVSREKKERFSLILESASTNQTSMYLCASSPWGEGLVDTQYFGPGTRLTVL.

In its sample, this clonotype was seen many times. The V gene is TRBV28, the J gene TRBJ2-1; 8 nucleotides agree with TRBD1. CDR1 is MDHEN, CDR2 SYDVKM, per germline. Trimming removed 6 bases from V and 5 bases from J; junction bases left unmatched: 9. The CDR3 sequence is 15 residues long. CDR3 protein: CASRARQGLNNEQFF. The CDR3, as DNA: TGTGCCAGCAGGGCCAGACAGGGGCTTAACAATGAGCAGTTCTTC.

This clonotype was seen repeatedly, ten times or more. This chain links TRBV29-1 with TRBJ2-7; 7 positions match TRBD1. CDR1 is SQVTM, CDR2 ANQGSEA, per germline. The V and J ends lost 3 bases and 7 bases, in that order; junction bases with no gene match: 9. The CDR3 runs 13 residues. The CDR3 here is CSVEVTGFSEQYF. CDR3 sequence (DNA): TGCAGCGTTGAGGTGACAGGGTTTAGTGAGCAGTACTTC.

This clonotype was observed at least ten times. The CDR3 spells CASSRDRFTIYGYTF. Written as DNA, the CDR3 is TGTGCCAGCAGCCGGGACAGGTTCACTATCTATGGCTACACCTTC. V gene TRBV5-4 combines with J gene TRBJ1-2, with TRBD1 matching over 8 bases. From germline, CDR1 is SGHNT and CDR2 YYREEE (reference sequence). This CDR3 region has 15 residues. V lost 4 bases and J lost 4; bases outside the gene matches: 9.

This clonotype was found many times. The genes are TRBV7-9 and TRBJ2-5; D possibly matches TRBD1 or TRBD2 (6 bases each). The germline V and J ends were trimmed by 5 bases and 1 base, with 11 bases remaining between them. Germline V gene sequence: CDR1 SEHNR, CDR2 FQNEAQ (reference sequence). This CDR3 is 14 amino acids long. The CDR3 spells CASSKGGVQETQYF. CDR3 coding DNA: TGTGCCAGCAGCAAGGGGGGAGTCCAAGAGACCCAGTACTTC.

This clonotype came up many times. The chain has TRBV5-5 and TRBJ2-1, with 10 bases fitting TRBD2. CDR1 is SGHKS, CDR2 YYEKEE, per germline (reference sequence). The CDR3 length is 15 residues. V shed 4 bases and J 4 bases; nucleotides not matched to a gene: 5. The CDR3 coding sequence is TGTGCCAGCAGCCAACTAGCGGGACATTACAATGAGCAGTTCTTC. Translated: CASSQLAGHYNEQFF.

The V and J genes are TRBV19 and TRBJ2-7, with 7 nucleotides matching TRBD1. Germline CDR1 reads LNHDA; CDR2 reads SQIVND (reference sequence). V gave up 5 bases and J gave up 2 bases; unmatched junction bases: 6. The CDR3 consists of 14 residues. For the CDR3, the DNA is TGTGCCAGTAGTCCGGTGGGACAGACCTACGAGCAGTACTTC. Residues: CASSPVGQTYEQYF.

In this sample, this clonotype turned up many times. J is TRBJ2-3 and V is TRBV30, with 7 bases fitting TRBD1. After removal of 1 base from V and 0 bases from J, the junction contained 1 base not matched to a gene. CDR1 GTSNPN and CDR2 SVGIG come from the germline V gene (reference sequence). The CDR3 contains 14 residues. The CDR3 region has the DNA TGTGCCTGGAGTGACAGGGGAAGCACAGATACGCAGTATTTT. This codes for CAWSDRGSTDTQYF.

This clonotype has ten or more counts. In nucleotides, the CDR3 is TGTGCCAGCAGCCTAACGTCGGCTGAAGATACGCAGTATTTT. It yields the protein CASSLTSAEDTQYF. The chain couples TRBV11-3 to TRBJ2-3, with D unresolved. The CDR3 has 14 amino acids. Looked up from germline, CDR1 is SGHNT and CDR2 is YENEEA. V was shortened by 5 bases and J by 5 bases, with 14 bases between the two germline ends.

This clonotype was recorded many times. This chain links TRBV6-2 or TRBV6-3 with TRBJ2-1; D is ambiguous. This CDR3 is built from 13 residues. CDR1 is MNHEY and CDR2 is SVGEGT in the germline V gene. Trimming took 5 bases from V and 4 from J, leaving 9 bases between them. In nucleotides, the CDR3 is TGTGCCAGCAGTGCGGACGGATACAATGAGCAGTTCTTC. Protein product: CASSADGYNEQFF.

In its sample, this clonotype was seen many times. The chain's CDR3 is CASSRGSDYEQYF. The DNA of the CDR3 is TGTGCCAGCAGTCGAGGGTCAGACTACGAGCAGTACTTC. The rearrangement uses TRBV7-9 and TRBJ2-7; possibly TRBD2 for D (5 bases). V lost 6 bases and J lost 3, with 12 bases in between. Germline lookup yields CDR1 SEHNR and CDR2 FQNEAQ (reference sequence). CDR3 length: 13 residues. The variable domain in full, completed from reference TRBV7-9 and TRBJ2-7, reads DTGVSQNPRHKITKRGQNVTFRCDPISEHNRLYWYRQTLGQGPEFLTYFQNEAQLEKSRLLSDRFSAERPKGSFSTLEIQRTEQGDSAMYLCASSRGSDYEQYFGPGTRLTVT.

In regard to this clonotype: A much larger clone is a single base away; this may be a read error. The V gene is TRBV3-1, the J gene TRBJ1-1, with a possible D match to TRBD1 (5 bases). This CDR3 comprises 19 residues. Germline-derived CDR1 and CDR2 are LGHDT and YNNKEL (reference sequence). The CDR3, as DNA: TGTGCCAGCAGCCAAGAGGGGCAGGACCAGATGCGCATGAACGCTGAAGCTTTCTTT. Protein: CASSQEGQDQMRMNAEAFF.

The rearrangement links TRBV6-1 to TRBJ1-4; D remains ambiguous. Per the germline V gene, CDR1 is MNHNS and CDR2 is SASEGT. The germline V and J ends were trimmed by 0 bases and 0 bases, with 8 bases remaining between them. CDR3 size: 16 residues. The CDR3 region is CASSEAGYATNEKLFF. Written as DNA, the CDR3 is TGTGCCAGCAGTGAAGCAGGGTATGCAACTAATGAAAAACTGTTTTTT.

This clonotype was found many times. The chain is built from TRBV3-1 and TRBJ1-4, with D tentatively TRBD1 (5 bases). The CDR3 extends over 13 amino acids. Germline values: CDR1 LGHDT, CDR2 YNNKEL (reference sequence). The CDR3 DNA follows: TGTGCTAGCCTCGACAGACGGTCTGAAAAACTGTTTTTT. Translating it yields CASLDRRSEKLFF.

There are many counts of this clonotype. V is TRBV30 and J is TRBJ1-5, with TRBD1 as a possible D gene (6 bases). Per the germline V gene, CDR1 is GTSNPN and CDR2 is SVGIG (reference sequence). V gave up 1 base and J gave up 6 bases, with 7 bases separating them. The CDR3 totals 12 residues. The CDR3 sequence: CAWSGGAQPQHF. In DNA form, the CDR3 reads TGTGCCTGGAGTGGGGGGGCTCAGCCCCAGCATTTT.

This clonotype was found many times. CDR3 sequence: CASSQGYRSSNEQFF. CDR3 DNA sequence: TGTGCCAGCAGCCAAGGTTATCGGTCGAGCAATGAGCAGTTCTTC. The chain uses TRBV3-1 and TRBJ2-1; no clear D. Deletions cut 1 base from V and 6 bases from J, with 13 bases between. The germline V gene has CDR1 LGHDT and CDR2 YNNKEL (reference sequence). The CDR3 is 15 residues long.